A single sample is the source of the 9 T cell receptor beta chains below, sequenced in a study of blood T cells in healthy people across ages. Alongside a J-beta primer mix, a sample-barcoded 5' primer served in a second PCR lasting about 6 to 12 cycles. In TCRdb, the 5' RACE reads were re-called with MiXCR into one record per CDR3 protein. This table has 1.5 million to 2 million distinct CDR3 sequences, about 28% appearing once. The sequencing input was blood. The receptors shown here come from a woman aged 25 to 45 in good health.

This clonotype was detected once. The rearrangement joins TRBV7-2 to TRBJ2-7; 7 nucleotides line up with TRBD1. Germline V gives CDR1 SGHTA, CDR2 FQGNSA. This CDR3 is built from 14 residues. V was clipped by 5 bases and J by 6 bases; unmatched bases: 10. CDR3: CASSTPRQGVEQYF. CDR3 in DNA: TGTGCCAGCAGCACACCGCGACAGGGAGTCGAGCAGTACTTC.

The CDR3 here is CASSPGGVSQYF. The CDR3 DNA is TGTGCCAGCAGCCCCGGAGGGGTATCGCAGTATTTT. The chain recombines TRBV9 with TRBJ2-3, with D possibly being TRBD2 (6 bases). V lost 4 bases, J lost 10 bases, and 13 bases lay in between. The CDR3 length is 12 residues. CDR1 is SGDLS and CDR2 is YYNGEE in the germline V gene.

This sequence joins TRBV5-1 and TRBJ1-4; D uncertain. The CDR3 loop spans 14 amino acids. V was clipped by 0 bases and J by 5 bases, with 8 bases between them. Germline assignment: CDR1 SGHRS and CDR2 YFSETQ. The CDR3 DNA reads TGCGCCAGCAGCTTGGAAGGAGAGAATGAAAAACTGTTTTTT. This encodes CASSLEGENEKLFF.

The chain couples TRBV7-6 to TRBJ2-2; possible D gene TRBD2, 6 bases. V lost 7 bases, J lost 2 bases, and 20 bases lay in between. This CDR3 comprises 17 residues. Germline V gene lookup returns CDR1 SGHVS and CDR2 FNYEAQ. CDR3 region: CASTLGGGALNTGELFF. Here the CDR3 DNA reads TGTGCCAGCACCCTAGGTGGAGGGGCATTAAACACCGGGGAGCTGTTTTTT.

This clonotype has a count of ten or more. The CDR3 coding sequence is TGTGCCAGCATCAGGGGGGGAAGAGAGACCCAGTACTTC. As protein: CASIRGGRETQYF. The gene calls are TRBV6-1 and TRBJ2-5; D may correspond to TRBD1 or TRBD2 (7 bases each). The CDR3 covers 13 residues. The V end was cut by 7 bases, the J end by 4 bases, with 13 bases between. Germline loops: CDR1 MNHNS, CDR2 SASEGT.

This chain connects TRBV6-2 or TRBV6-3 to TRBJ1-2; D possibly corresponds to TRBD1 (6 bases). This CDR3 region has 16 residues. Trimming stripped 2 bases from V and 0 bases from J, with 13 bases between. The germline CDR1 and CDR2 sequences are MNHEY and SVGEGT. In DNA, the CDR3 is TGTGCCAGCAGTTACCCCTTTGGGACAACTAACTATGGCTACACCTTC. It specifies CASSYPFGTTNYGYTF.

This clonotype was observed a handful of times. The chain employs TRBV10-1 and TRBJ2-1; TRBD1 aligns across 8 bases. The CDR3 has 17 amino acids. After removal of 10 bases from V and 7 bases from J, the junction contained 21 bases not matched to a gene. Germline assignment: CDR1 WNHNN and CDR2 SYGVQD (reference sequence). CDR3 amino acids: CATLLKWRSGGENEQFF. Here the CDR3 DNA reads TGCGCCACCCTCCTCAAGTGGCGTTCAGGGGGCGAAAATGAGCAGTTCTTC.

This clonotype was recorded only once. The genes are TRBV5-1 and TRBJ2-5; 10 bases are shared with TRBD2. Germline V gene data show CDR1 as SGHRS and CDR2 as YFSETQ. With V trimmed by 4 bases and J by 11 bases, 14 bases remained unmatched. The CDR3 contains 15 residues. The CDR3 sequence: CASSRVAGGHNEQYF. The CDR3 bases are TGCGCCAGCAGCCGAGTAGCGGGGGGCCACAATGAGCAGTACTTC. Full variable domain (remainder filled in from reference TRBV5-1 and TRBJ2-5): KAGVTQTPRYLIKTRGQQVTLSCSPISGHRSVSWYQQTPGQGLQFLFEYFSETQRNKGNFPGRFSGRQFSNSRSEMNVSTLELGDSALYLCASSRVAGGHNEQYFGPGTRLLVL.

This clonotype was counted ten times or more. This sequence joins TRBV29-1 and TRBJ2-5; 7 nucleotides line up with TRBD2. In germline, CDR1 is SQVTM, CDR2 ANQGSEA. The CDR3 loop spans 12 amino acids. V lost 6 bases to trimming and J lost 5 bases; unmatched junction nucleotides: 6. The CDR3 protein is CSVGGTAETQYF. The CDR3 DNA sequence: TGCAGCGTCGGGGGGACGGCGGAGACCCAGTACTTC. The full variable domain, its missing parts supplied by reference TRBV29-1 and TRBJ2-5, is SAVISQKPSRDICQRGTSLTIQCQVDSQVTMMFWYRQQPGQSLTLIATANQGSEATYESGFVIDKFPISRPNLTFSTLTVSNMSPEDSSIYLCSVGGTAETQYFGPGTRLLVL.